The 6 T cell receptor beta chains below all came from one sample that was sequenced in a study of blood T cell repertoires in COVID-19. Produced via immunoSEQ multiplex PCR; TCRdb's table is partial and in-frame only. The data show 80,000 to 130,000 clones, 88% seen once. Sequencing was done on a sample of peripheral blood. Receptors originate from a woman in her fifties or sixties with acute or convalescent COVID-19.

CDR3 loop: CASSPSGGTNQPQHF. For the CDR3, the DNA is TGTGCCAGCTCCCCCTCGGGGGGCACGAATCAGCCCCAGCATTTT. The chain joins TRBV6-5 to TRBJ1-5; D might be TRBD1 (6 bases). From germline, CDR1 is MNHEY and CDR2 SVGAGI. This CDR3 has 15 residues. The V gene lost 8 bases and the J gene lost 4 bases, with 18 bases spanning the gap.

The chain combines TRBV11-2 with TRBJ1-2; TRBD1 matches at 10 bases. The CDR3 is made up of 16 amino acids. V was pared by 5 bases and J by 6 bases, with 12 bases of the junction left unmatched. Germline CDR1 SGHAT, CDR2 FQNNGV. The CDR3 DNA sequence: TGTGCCAGCAGCCATTACCGGGACAGGGGAAGGAATGGCTACACCTTC. Protein: CASSHYRDRGRNGYTF.

This chain uses TRBV6-5 with TRBJ2-1; D is unresolved. V shed 0 bases and J shed 7 bases, with 7 bases lying between them. Germline assignment: CDR1 MNHEY and CDR2 SVGAGI. The CDR3 is made up of 13 amino acids. The CDR3 DNA reads TGTGCCAGCAGTTACTCTCAGGAAAATGAGCAGTTCTTC. It yields the protein CASSYSQENEQFF.

The J gene is TRBJ2-7, the V gene TRBV21-1; the table's D call, TRBD1, was not checked against the DNA. TRBV21-1 is classified as a pseudogene. The CDR3 consists of 16 residues. The CDR3 nucleotides are TGTGCCAGCAGCACTCACTCGACAGCCGTCGACTACGAGCAGTACGTC. Translating gives CASSTHSTAVDYEQYV.

The chain joins TRBV19 to TRBJ2-3, with 8 bases that match TRBD2. Germline CDR1 LNHDA, CDR2 SQIVND (reference sequence). The J segment lost 6 bases and the V segment lost 4 bases, leaving 6 bases of the junction unmatched. The length of the CDR3 is 14 residues. The CDR3 bases are TGTGCCAGTAGTACGGCGGGAGGAAGGGATACGCAGTATTTT. It translates to CASSTAGGRDTQYF.

In DNA form, the CDR3 reads TGTGCCAGCAGCTTAACCGGAGGGTTGAACACTGAAGCTTTCTTT. Translation: CASSLTGGLNTEAFF. The V and J genes are TRBV7-3 and TRBJ1-1; D is unclear. V gave up 0 bases and J gave up 0 bases, with 8 bases separating them. The germline CDR1 and CDR2 sequences are SGHTA and FQGTGA. The CDR3 is 15 amino acids.